What follows are 22 T cell receptor beta chains derived from one specimen sequenced in a study of blood T cell repertoires in COVID-19. TCRdb's copy holds only in-frame clones and misses some; the assay was immunoSEQ multiplex PCR. The sample includes some 120,000 clones, more than 80% seen only once; the top ten take 4.3%. The sample was peripheral blood. The receptors come from a human donor in a cohort sampled during active COVID-19.

The chain carries TRBV18 and TRBJ1-1; no firm D call. Trimming pared 3 bases from V and 3 bases from J, leaving 11 bases between. Per germline, CDR1 KGHSH and CDR2 LQKENI. The CDR3 is 14 residues long. The CDR3 bases are TGTGCCAGCTCACCTTTACAGTTTGACACTGAAGCTTTCTTT. This sequence encodes CASSPLQFDTEAFF.

J is TRBJ1-2 and V is TRBV6-5, with TRBD1 matching 11 bases. V lost 2 bases and J lost 8; bases outside the gene matches: 7. The CDR3 runs to 15 residues. Germline CDR1 reads MNHEY; CDR2 reads SVGAGI. The CDR3 DNA follows: TGTGCCAGCAGTTACCAAATGGGACAGGGGGGAGGCTACACCTTC. This sequence encodes CASSYQMGQGGGYTF.

V and J are TRBV5-8 and TRBJ2-3, with TRBD2 as a possible D gene (6 bases). Trimming left V 4 bases short and J 8 bases short, with 14 bases between. The CDR3 is 13 residues long. The V gene's germline CDR1 is SGHTS and CDR2 YDEGEE. CDR3: CASSVSQGGTQYF. DNA for the CDR3: TGTGCCAGCAGCGTCTCGCAGGGAGGTACGCAGTATTTT.

V usage is TRBV2 and J usage is TRBJ1-1; D is possibly TRBD1 (5 bases). The CDR3 contains 12 residues. Germline V gene lookup returns CDR1 SNHLY and CDR2 FYNNEI. Trimming shortened V by 8 bases and J by 1 base, and 8 bases separated the two germline ends. The CDR3 loop reads CASGAENTEAFF. CDR3 nucleotide sequence: TGTGCCAGCGGGGCTGAGAACACTGAAGCTTTCTTT. The full variable domain, with the rest looked up from reference TRBV2 and TRBJ1-1, is EPEVTQTPSHQVTQMGQEVILRCVPISNHLYFYWYRQILGQKVEFLVSFYNNEISEKSEIFDDQFSVERPDGSNFTLKIRSTKLEDSAMYFCASGAENTEAFFGQGTRLTVV.

Comment on this clone: Different DNA sequences within this sample yield the same CDR3. V and J are TRBV24-1 and TRBJ1-1; D not certain. CDR3 length equals 13 residues. The V gene's germline CDR1 is KGHDR and CDR2 SFDVKD. Trimming shortened V by 7 bases and J by 4 bases, and 12 bases separated the two germline ends. CDR3 nucleotide sequence: TGTGCCACCAGGGAGCGGGGTGGCACTGAAGCTTTCTTT. Its protein product is CATRERGGTEAFF.

The chain employs TRBV5-1 and TRBJ2-3, with D uncertain. The V gene's germline CDR1 is SGHRS and CDR2 YFSETQ. The V gene lost 4 bases and the J gene lost 4 bases, with 10 bases spanning the gap. The CDR3 contains 13 residues. The CDR3: CASSATTADTQYF. The CDR3 DNA reads TGCGCCAGCAGCGCCACCACAGCAGATACGCAGTATTTT.

This clone was detected a few times. CDR3 sequence (DNA): TGTGCTAGTGGTTTAGTGGGGGGGACAGATACGCAGTATTTT. It is translated as CASGLVGGTDTQYF. The chain uses TRBV12-5 and TRBJ2-3; 7 nucleotides agree with TRBD2. CDR1 is LGHNT and CDR2 is FRNRAP in the germline V gene. V was clipped by 3 bases and J by 3 bases; unmatched bases: 3. The CDR3 runs to 14 residues.

V is TRBV3-1 (or the pseudogene TRBV3-2) and J is TRBJ2-5; 8 nucleotides align to TRBD2. Trimming took 6 bases from V and 2 from J; bases not matched to a gene: 11. CDR3 length: 16 amino acids. Germline V gives CDR1 LGHDT, CDR2 YNNKEL (reference sequence). CDR3: CASSQTMSGRQETQYF. In DNA form, the CDR3 reads TGTGCCAGCAGTCAAACTATGAGCGGGAGACAAGAGACCCAGTACTTC.

J is TRBJ2-2 and V is TRBV27, with 7 bases that match TRBD2. The CDR3 is 15 amino acids. Germline CDR1 reads MNHEY; CDR2 reads SMNVEV (reference sequence). The ends lost 6 bases at V and 2 bases at J; junction bases unmatched: 6. CDR3 bases: TGTGCCAGCAGACTAGCGAACGGTAACACCGGGGAGCTGTTTTTT. Translation: CASRLANGNTGELFF.

Written as DNA, the CDR3 is TGTGCCAGCAGCGGGATAGCGGGAGGGCCCACAGATACGCAGTATTTT. Translation gives CASSGIAGGPTDTQYF. The chain employs TRBV9 and TRBJ2-3, with 11 bases aligning to TRBD2. The CDR3 extends over 16 amino acids. Germline CDR1 SGDLS, CDR2 YYNGEE. The V segment lost 3 bases and the J segment 2 bases; nucleotides outside the gene matches: 5.

The chain couples TRBV10-3 to TRBJ2-7; 8 positions agree with TRBD1. Germline lookup yields CDR1 ENHRY and CDR2 SYGVKD. Unmatched junction bases numbered 7, after V lost 6 bases and J lost 6 bases. This CDR3 is 13 amino acids long. Here the CDR3 DNA reads TGTGCCATCAGCAACCGGACAGGGCTCGAGCAGTACGTC. Encoded protein: CAISNRTGLEQYV.

This chain joins TRBV5-6 and TRBJ2-7; TRBD2 matches 7 bases. The CDR3 is 19 amino acids. V dropped 4 bases and J dropped 7; count of bases not matched to a gene: 26. CDR1 and CDR2 from the germline V gene are SGHDT and YYEEEE. The CDR3 is CASSPGRGLVRYRADEQYV. CDR3 nucleotides: TGTGCCAGCAGCCCGGGGAGGGGTTTGGTACGATATCGGGCGGATGAGCAGTACGTC.

This chain joins TRBV19 and TRBJ2-2; the match to TRBD2 covers 8 bases. CDR3 length equals 17 residues. Germline CDR1 LNHDA, CDR2 SQIVND (reference sequence). J lost 7 bases, V lost 3 bases, and 13 bases had no gene match. In DNA, the CDR3 is TGTGCCAGTAGTATGTTTGTTGGCGGGGGGTTCGGCGGGGAGCTGTTTTTT. Translation gives CASSMFVGGGFGGELFF.

The rearrangement links TRBV27 to TRBJ2-7, with 7 nucleotides matching TRBD1. This CDR3 has 14 amino acids. The germline V gene has CDR1 MNHEY and CDR2 SMNVEV (reference sequence). The junction had 9 bases not matched to a gene; V was cut back by 5 bases and J by 5 bases. CDR3 DNA sequence: TGTGCCAGCAGTCCCAGTTTGAGGGGGCACGAGCAGTACTTC. Its protein product is CASSPSLRGHEQYF.

The chain recombines TRBV6-2 or TRBV6-3 with TRBJ2-2; D might be TRBD1 (6 bases). CDR3 length equals 13 residues. V lost 4 bases and J lost 7, with 10 bases in between. Germline CDR1 and CDR2: MNHEY and SVGEGT. CDR3 loop: CASSWGRIGELFF. Written as DNA, the CDR3 is TGTGCCAGCAGTTGGGGGCGTATCGGGGAGCTGTTTTTT.

This sequence joins TRBV10-2 and TRBJ2-1; TRBD2 matches at 9 bases. Losses at the gene ends were 5 bases for V and 10 bases for J; bases not matched to a gene: 9. The CDR3 has 14 residues. Germline V gene lookup returns CDR1 WSHSY and CDR2 SAAADI. CDR3 sequence reads: CASSFAGGMKEQFF. The CDR3 DNA follows: TGCGCCAGCAGTTTCGCGGGAGGGATGAAAGAGCAGTTCTTC.

J is TRBJ2-1 and V is TRBV11-3, with 9 positions matching TRBD2. With V trimmed by 3 bases and J by 7 bases, 7 bases remained unmatched. Germline lookup yields CDR1 SGHNT and CDR2 YENEEA. This CDR3 comprises 15 residues. The CDR3 is CASSFAGGPENEQFF. For the CDR3, the DNA is TGTGCCAGCAGCTTTGCGGGAGGGCCTGAAAATGAGCAGTTCTTC.

This chain links TRBV27 with TRBJ2-5; D might be TRBD2 (6 bases). The CDR3 extends over 19 amino acids. Germline CDR1 reads MNHEY; CDR2 reads SMNVEV (reference sequence). V gave up 3 bases and J gave up 2 bases, with 25 bases separating them. CDR3 sequence reads: CASSFVRSGPRRVQETQYF. The CDR3 bases are TGTGCCAGCAGTTTCGTACGATCGGGGCCCAGGAGGGTACAAGAGACCCAGTACTTC.

The CDR3 loop reads CASSEGTGYRQYV. The DNA for the CDR3 is TGTGCCAGCAGTGAAGGGACAGGGTACAGGCAGTACGTC. This rearrangement joins TRBV6-1 to TRBJ2-7, with 8 bases fitting TRBD1. J lost 9 bases, V lost 1 base, and 5 bases had no gene match. The germline V gene encodes CDR1 MNHNS and CDR2 SASEGT. There are 13 residues in the CDR3.

The V and J genes are TRBV15 and TRBJ1-5; 7 nucleotides line up with TRBD1. The germline CDR1 and CDR2 sequences are LNHNV and YYDKDF (reference sequence). The CDR3 runs 14 residues. After removal of 0 bases from V and 6 bases from J, the junction contained 2 bases not matched to a gene. Here the CDR3 DNA reads TGTGCCACCAGCAGAGAGACAGGGAGTCAGCCCCAGCATTTT. Its translation is CATSRETGSQPQHF.

The chain couples TRBV9 to TRBJ1-2; 8 bases line up with TRBD1. Germline CDR1 is SGDLS and CDR2 is YYNGEE. The junction had 9 bases not matched to a gene; V was cut back by 4 bases and J by 4 bases. The CDR3 runs 15 residues. CDR3 loop: CASSPTPGTGYGYTF. CDR3 bases: TGTGCCAGCAGCCCAACCCCCGGGACAGGCTATGGCTACACCTTC.

The V and J genes are TRBV5-1 and TRBJ2-1; 9 bases agree with TRBD2. CDR1 SGHRS and CDR2 YFSETQ come from the germline V gene. This CDR3 has 12 amino acids. Germline trimming cut 5 bases from V and 9 bases from J; bases unmatched to any gene: 3. This CDR3 reads CASRYSGSEQFF. The DNA for the CDR3 is TGCGCCAGCAGATATAGCGGGAGTGAGCAGTTCTTC.